The rows below give T cell receptor beta chains drawn from one sample of a study of blood T cell repertoires in COVID-19. Clones were read by immunoSEQ multiplex PCR, and TCRdb kept only the in-frame ones, dropping some. Here the sample spans roughly 100,000 clones, roughly 80% being singletons. The sample consisted of peripheral blood. These receptors were taken from a woman at least 80 years old with acute or convalescent COVID-19. CDR3s include the opening cysteine and the closing phenylalanine or tryptophan. The D gene is left open where the match is weak. Size tells how often a clone was seen (once, few, many) or the class of an expanded clone, and some rows leave it out.

cdr3_nt | cdr3_aa | cdr3_length | clone_size | d_call | j_call | v_call
TGCAGCGTCGCGGGACAGGGGGTTGGCTACACCTTC | CSVAGQGVGYTF | 12 | NA | TRBD1 | TRBJ1-2 | TRBV29-1
TGTGCCAGCTCACCTGGCGGTGGCTACACCTTC | CASSPGGGYTF | 11 | NA | NA | TRBJ1-2 | TRBV18
TGTGCCAGCAGCTTGTATCGAGGGGGCCTCAACACCGGGGAGCTGTTTTTT | CASSLYRGGLNTGELFF | 17 | NA | TRBD1 | TRBJ2-2 | TRBV5-4
TGTGCCAGCAGTTTACAATCAAACTATGGCTACACCTTC | CASSLQSNYGYTF | 13 | few | NA | TRBJ1-2 | TRBV28
TGTGCCAGCAACTTAGCGGGAGGAAGCACAGATACGCAGTATTTT | CASNLAGGSTDTQYF | 15 | NA | TRBD2 | TRBJ2-3 | TRBV7-8
TGTGCCAGCTCACCACCGACTTACGCCGGGGAGCTGTTTTTT | CASSPPTYAGELFF | 14 | NA | NA | TRBJ2-2 | TRBV18
TGTGCCAGCAGAATTACTAGCGGGAGAGCCCTCGAGCAGTACTTC | CASRITSGRALEQYF | 15 | NA | TRBD2 | TRBJ2-7 | TRBV6-5
TGTGCCAGCAGCGTTGGACAGGGGGCGTATGAGCAGTTCTTC | CASSVGQGAYEQFF | 14 | NA | TRBD1 | TRBJ2-1 | TRBV9
TGTGCCAGCAGTGACACATATGGCTACACCTTC | CASSDTYGYTF | 11 | NA | NA | TRBJ1-2 | TRBV6-4
TGCAGTGCTAGTACATCGGAGGGCTCCTACAATGAGCAGTTCTTC | CSASTSEGSYNEQFF | 15 | NA | NA | TRBJ2-1 | TRBV20-1